This T cell receptor (beta chain) was sequenced in a study of blood T cell repertoires in COVID-19. Study-level information: T cells, B-cell-depleted T cells, or PBMCs provided the cDNA or gDNA that served as material.

The table came from immunoSEQ multiplex PCR; TCRdb's copy has only in-frame clones and leaves some out. Of about 230,000 clones in the sample, 86% are singletons; the top ten hold 11%. Per germline, CDR1 SGHNT and CDR2 YYREEE (reference sequence). Trimming removed 4 bases at V and 5 bases at J, with 15 bases between. The length of the CDR3 is 14 residues. While infection was still active, Seattle patients were enrolled and then followed longitudinally. The clonotype originates from a man in his forties or fifties with COVID-19, enrolled during active disease. V and J are TRBV5-4 and TRBJ2-5, with D possibly TRBD2 on 5 matching bases. Material for sequencing was peripheral blood. The CDR3 reads CASSLKSGKETQYF. CDR3 nucleotides: TGTGCCAGCAGCCTAAAATCGGGAAAGGAGACCCAGTACTTC.